The entry below gives a single T cell receptor (beta chain) sequence along with its context. Germline CDR1 is KGHSH and CDR2 is LQKENI. Trimming took 3 bases from V and 5 from J; bases not matched to a gene: 6. The CDR3 totals 17 residues. The data are from a study of blood T cell repertoires in COVID-19. Self-reported history from a screening survey and questionnaire set each donor's cohort. Clones were sequenced by immunoSEQ multiplex PCR, and TCRdb holds only the in-frame ones, with some missing. The sample gives more than 300,000 clones, more than 75% of which show up once; 0.9% to 1.5% is in the top ten.

The genes are TRBV18 and TRBJ2-3; TRBD2 aligns across 15 bases. The receptor was derived from a woman between 18 and 29 years old who had recovered from COVID-19. The specimen sequenced was PBMCs or T cells enriched from blood (not recorded which). CDR3 residues: CASSPGLAGGAGDTQYF. As DNA, the CDR3 is TGTGCCAGCTCACCGGGACTAGCGGGGGGTGCCGGAGATACGCAGTATTTT.